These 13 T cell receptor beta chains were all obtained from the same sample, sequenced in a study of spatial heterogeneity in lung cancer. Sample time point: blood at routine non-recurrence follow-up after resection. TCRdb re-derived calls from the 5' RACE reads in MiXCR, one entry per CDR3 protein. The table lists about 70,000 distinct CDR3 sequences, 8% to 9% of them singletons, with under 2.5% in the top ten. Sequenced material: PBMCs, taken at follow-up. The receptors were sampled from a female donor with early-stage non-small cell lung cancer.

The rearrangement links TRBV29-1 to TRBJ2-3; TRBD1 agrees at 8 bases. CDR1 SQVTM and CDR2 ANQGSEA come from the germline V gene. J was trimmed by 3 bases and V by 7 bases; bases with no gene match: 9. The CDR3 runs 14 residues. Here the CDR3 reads CSARTGTQTDTQYF. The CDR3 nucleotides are TGCAGCGCTAGGACAGGGACGCAGACAGATACGCAGTATTTT.

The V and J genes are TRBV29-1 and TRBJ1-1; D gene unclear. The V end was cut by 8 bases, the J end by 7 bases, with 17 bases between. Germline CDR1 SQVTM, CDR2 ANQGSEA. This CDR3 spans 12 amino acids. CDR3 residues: CSPSKGAGEAFF. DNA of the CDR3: TGCAGCCCTAGTAAGGGCGCCGGTGAAGCTTTCTTT. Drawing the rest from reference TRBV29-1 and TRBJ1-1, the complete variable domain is SAVISQKPSRDICQRGTSLTIQCQVDSQVTMMFWYRQQPGQSLTLIATANQGSEATYESGFVIDKFPISRPNLTFSTLTVSNMSPEDSSIYLCSPSKGAGEAFFGQGTRLTVV.

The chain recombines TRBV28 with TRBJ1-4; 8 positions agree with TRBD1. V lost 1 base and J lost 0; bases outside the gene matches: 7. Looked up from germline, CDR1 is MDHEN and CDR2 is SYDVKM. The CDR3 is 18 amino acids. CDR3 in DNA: TGTGCCAGCAGTTTATTAGGGACAGGATCTACAACTAATGAAAAACTGTTTTTT. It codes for CASSLLGTGSTTNEKLFF.

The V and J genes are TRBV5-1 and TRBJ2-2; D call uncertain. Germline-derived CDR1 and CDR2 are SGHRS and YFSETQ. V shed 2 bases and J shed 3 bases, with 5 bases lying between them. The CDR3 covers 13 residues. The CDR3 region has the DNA TGCGCCAGCAGCTTAGGGTACACCGGGGAGCTGTTTTTT. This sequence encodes CASSLGYTGELFF.

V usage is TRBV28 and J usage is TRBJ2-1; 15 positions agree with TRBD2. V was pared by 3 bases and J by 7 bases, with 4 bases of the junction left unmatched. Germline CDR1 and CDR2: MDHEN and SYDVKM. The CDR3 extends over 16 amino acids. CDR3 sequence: CASSFLGTSGRNEQFF. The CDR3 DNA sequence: TGTGCCAGCAGTTTCCTCGGGACTAGCGGGAGGAATGAGCAGTTCTTC.

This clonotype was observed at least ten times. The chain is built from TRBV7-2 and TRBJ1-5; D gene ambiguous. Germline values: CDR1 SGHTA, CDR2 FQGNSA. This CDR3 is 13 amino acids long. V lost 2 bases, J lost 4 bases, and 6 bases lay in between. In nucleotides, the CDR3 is TGTGCCAGCAGCTTATCGACAAATCAGCCCCAGCATTTT. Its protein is CASSLSTNQPQHF. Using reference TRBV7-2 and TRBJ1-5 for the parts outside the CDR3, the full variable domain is GAGVSQSPSNKVTEKGKDVELRCDPISGHTALYWYRQSLGQGLEFLIYFQGNSAPDKSGLPSDRFSAERTGGSVSTLTIQRTQQEDSAVYLCASSLSTNQPQHFGDGTRLSIL.

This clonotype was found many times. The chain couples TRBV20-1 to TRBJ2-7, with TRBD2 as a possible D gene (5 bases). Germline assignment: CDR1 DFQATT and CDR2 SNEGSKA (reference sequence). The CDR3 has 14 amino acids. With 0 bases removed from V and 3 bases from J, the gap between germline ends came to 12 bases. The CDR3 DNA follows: TGCAGTGCTAGAGATACGAATCGGGGCTACGAGCAGTACTTC. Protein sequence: CSARDTNRGYEQYF.

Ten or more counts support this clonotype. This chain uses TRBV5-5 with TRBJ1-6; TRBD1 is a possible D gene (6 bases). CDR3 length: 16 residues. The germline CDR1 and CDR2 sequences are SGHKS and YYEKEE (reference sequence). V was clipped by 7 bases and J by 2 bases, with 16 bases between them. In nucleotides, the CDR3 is TGTGCCAGCCGACCTACAGGGATGACCTATAATTCACCCCTCCACTTT. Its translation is CASRPTGMTYNSPLHF.

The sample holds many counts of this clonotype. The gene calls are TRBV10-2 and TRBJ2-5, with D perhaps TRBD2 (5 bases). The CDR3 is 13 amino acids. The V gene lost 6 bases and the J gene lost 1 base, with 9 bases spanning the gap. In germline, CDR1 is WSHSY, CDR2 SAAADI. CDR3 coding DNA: TGCGCCAGCAGGTCAGCGGTCCAAGAGACCCAGTACTTC. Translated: CASRSAVQETQYF.

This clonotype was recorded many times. CDR3 region: CASSETIRVSTDTQYF. The CDR3 region has the DNA TGTGCCAGCAGCGAAACTATCAGGGTGAGCACAGATACGCAGTATTTT. The V call is TRBV5-4, the J call TRBJ2-3; tentative D call: TRBD1 (5 bases). V lost 4 bases to trimming and J lost 0 bases, with 15 bases between them. The V gene's germline CDR1 is SGHNT and CDR2 YYREEE (reference sequence). The CDR3 sequence is 16 residues long.

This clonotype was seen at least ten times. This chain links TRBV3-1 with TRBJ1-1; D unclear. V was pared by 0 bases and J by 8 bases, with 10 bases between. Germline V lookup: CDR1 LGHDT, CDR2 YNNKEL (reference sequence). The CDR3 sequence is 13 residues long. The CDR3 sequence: CASSQDNPAEAFF. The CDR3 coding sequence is TGTGCCAGCAGCCAAGACAATCCCGCCGAAGCTTTCTTT.

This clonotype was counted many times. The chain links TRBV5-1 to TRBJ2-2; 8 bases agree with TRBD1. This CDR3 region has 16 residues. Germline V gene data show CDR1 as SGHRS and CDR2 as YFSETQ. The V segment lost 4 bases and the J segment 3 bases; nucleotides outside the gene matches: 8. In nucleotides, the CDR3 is TGCGCCAGCAGCCCCCAGGGGGCGCAAGACACCGGGGAGCTGTTTTTT. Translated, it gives CASSPQGAQDTGELFF.

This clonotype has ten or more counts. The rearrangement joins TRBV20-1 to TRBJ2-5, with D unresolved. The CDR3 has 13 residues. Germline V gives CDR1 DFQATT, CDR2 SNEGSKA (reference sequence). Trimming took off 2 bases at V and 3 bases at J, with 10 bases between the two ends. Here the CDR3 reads CSARPEVEETQYF. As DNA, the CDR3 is TGCAGTGCTAGACCCGAGGTTGAAGAGACCCAGTACTTC.